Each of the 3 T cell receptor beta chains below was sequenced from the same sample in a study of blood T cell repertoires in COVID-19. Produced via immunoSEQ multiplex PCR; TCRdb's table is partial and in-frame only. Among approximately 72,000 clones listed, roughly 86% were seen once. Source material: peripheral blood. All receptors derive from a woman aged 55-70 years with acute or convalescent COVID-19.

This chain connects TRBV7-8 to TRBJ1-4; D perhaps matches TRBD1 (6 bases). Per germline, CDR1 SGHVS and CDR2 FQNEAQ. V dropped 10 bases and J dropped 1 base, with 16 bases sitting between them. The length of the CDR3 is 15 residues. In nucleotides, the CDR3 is TGTGCCACTACAACAGGGCTTCGAACTAATGAAAAACTGTTTTTT. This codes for CATTTGLRTNEKLFF.

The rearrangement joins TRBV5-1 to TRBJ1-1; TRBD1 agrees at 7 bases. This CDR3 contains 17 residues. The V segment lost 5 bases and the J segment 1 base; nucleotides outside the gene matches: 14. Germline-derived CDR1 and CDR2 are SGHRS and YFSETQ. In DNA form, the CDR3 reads TGCGCCAGCAGTCAATCAACAGGGGTTTTGGCGAACACTGAAGCTTTCTTT. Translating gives CASSQSTGVLANTEAFF.

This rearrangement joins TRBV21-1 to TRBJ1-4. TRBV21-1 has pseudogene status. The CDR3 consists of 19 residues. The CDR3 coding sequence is TGTGCCAGCAGCAGGGGGGAGGGCAGGGAGTGGGCAACTAATGAAAAACTGTTTTTT. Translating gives CASSRGEGREWATNEKLFF.